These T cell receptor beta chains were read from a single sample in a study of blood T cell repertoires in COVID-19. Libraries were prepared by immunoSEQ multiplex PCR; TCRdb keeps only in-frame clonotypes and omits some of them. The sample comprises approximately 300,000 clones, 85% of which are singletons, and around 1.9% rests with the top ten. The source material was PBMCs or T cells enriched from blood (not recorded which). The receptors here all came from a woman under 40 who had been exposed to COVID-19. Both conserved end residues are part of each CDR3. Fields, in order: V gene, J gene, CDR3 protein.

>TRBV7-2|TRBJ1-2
CASSSWGQVYGYTF
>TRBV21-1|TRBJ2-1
CASSTRLAGEANEQFF
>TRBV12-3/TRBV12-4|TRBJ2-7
CATRGPMNYEQYF
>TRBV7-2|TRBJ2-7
CASSLVGDWTYEQYF
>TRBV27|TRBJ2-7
CASRGRTDYEQYF
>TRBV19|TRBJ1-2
CASSMEQGAVNYGYTF
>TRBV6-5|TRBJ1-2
CASSAGEGGYTF
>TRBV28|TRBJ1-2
CASSLGSNYGYTF
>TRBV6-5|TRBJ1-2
CASSFGMGYTF
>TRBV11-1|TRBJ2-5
CASSLLATGGTQYF
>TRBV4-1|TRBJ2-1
CASSHVAGSAVNEQFF
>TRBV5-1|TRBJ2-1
CASSQARTSGSDEQFF
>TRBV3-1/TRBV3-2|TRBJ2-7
CASSQDLRPTAYEQYF